The 7 T cell receptor beta chains below were found in one sample sequenced in a study of control samples from healthy donors and cancer patients. Repertoires were generated with immunoSEQ multiplex PCR, while TCRdb's copy carries only in-frame clones and drops some. The sample holds some 170,000 clones, nearly 96% seen once. The sequenced sample consisted of blood. The source of these receptors is a woman aged 25 to 39 in good health.

This sequence joins TRBV7-2 and TRBJ1-2; D unresolved. The V gene's germline CDR1 is SGHTA and CDR2 FQGNSA. This CDR3 is built from 15 residues. V lost 0 bases and J 4 bases, leaving 12 bases between the germline ends. CDR3 in amino acids: CASSLAGNLIYGYTF. The CDR3 DNA sequence: TGTGCCAGCAGCTTAGCAGGGAACCTCATCTATGGCTACACCTTC.

The chain uses TRBV21-1 and TRBJ1-2; the D call TRBD1 from the table was never checked on the DNA. TRBV21-1 is noted as a pseudogene. The CDR3 totals 14 residues. CDR3 nucleotide sequence: TGTGCCAGCAGCAAAGGGGTCAGGGGCTATGGCTACACCTTC. Translating it yields CASSKGVRGYGYTF.

The chain uses TRBV29-1 and TRBJ1-1; 8 bases fit TRBD1. V trimming: 6 bases; J trimming: 5 bases; junction bases outside the gene matches: 8. The CDR3 contains 13 residues. Per the germline V gene, CDR1 is SQVTM and CDR2 is ANQGSEA. The CDR3 is CSVQGAKGTEAFF. The CDR3 nucleotides read TGCAGCGTCCAGGGGGCGAAGGGGACTGAAGCTTTCTTT.

The chain couples TRBV19 to TRBJ1-6; tentatively, D is TRBD1 (5 bases). V lost 5 bases, J lost 6 bases, and 11 bases lay in between. CDR3 size: 14 residues. Germline V gene sequence: CDR1 LNHDA, CDR2 SQIVND (reference sequence). CDR3 bases: TGTGCCAGTAGTCCCCGAAGGGGTAATTCACCCCTCCACTTT. Protein: CASSPRRGNSPLHF.

The V gene is TRBV14, the J gene TRBJ1-4, with 9 bases lining up with TRBD1. The CDR3 covers 16 residues. Germline CDR1 is SGHDN and CDR2 is FVKESK. V lost 2 bases, J lost 8 bases, and 9 bases stayed unmatched. CDR3 in amino acids: CASSQKRTGVREKLFF. DNA for the CDR3: TGTGCCAGCAGCCAAAAACGGACAGGGGTTCGCGAAAAACTGTTTTTT.

The chain combines TRBV18 with TRBJ2-1, with TRBD2 identical over 7 bases. This CDR3 comprises 15 residues. Trimming took 2 bases from V and 5 from J; bases not matched to a gene: 6. The germline V gene has CDR1 KGHSH and CDR2 LQKENI. The chain's CDR3 is CASSPARESDNEQFF. The CDR3, as DNA: TGTGCCAGCTCACCAGCGCGGGAGTCGGACAATGAGCAGTTCTTC. Full variable domain (outside the CDR3, taken from reference TRBV18 and TRBJ2-1): NAGVMQNPRHLVRRRGQEARLRCSPMKGHSHVYWYRQLPEEGLKFMVYLQKENIIDESGMPKERFSAEFPKEGPSILRIQQVVRGDSAAYFCASSPARESDNEQFFGPGTRLTVL.

The V and J genes are TRBV6-5 and TRBJ1-5; D gene unclear. Germline V lookup: CDR1 MNHEY, CDR2 SVGAGI. V gave up 7 bases and J gave up 7 bases, with 14 bases separating them. CDR3 length equals 13 residues. The DNA of the CDR3 is TGTGCCAGCACCCTTTCGGAAGCCCAGCCCCAGCATTTT. The encoded protein is CASTLSEAQPQHF.